A selection of T cell receptor beta chains follows, all from one sample in a study of spatial heterogeneity in lung cancer. TCRdb re-derived calls from the 5' RACE reads in MiXCR, one entry per CDR3 protein. The repertoire includes approximately 11,000 distinct CDR3 sequences, about 8% of them detected once, and less than 25% sits in the top ten. The source was lung tumor tissue, collected at surgery. All receptors come from a female donor with early-stage non-small cell lung cancer. The CDR3 runs from the conserved cysteine through the conserved F or W. A D gene is named only where the DNA matches it firmly. Not all rows give a size; the values are once, few, many and, for expanded clones, a class.

clone size	D gene	V gene	J gene	CDR3 DNA	CDR3 protein
-	-	TRBV2	TRBJ1-6	TGTGCCAGCAGTGAAGGCCCCGGGGGAAATTCACCCCTCCACTTT	CASSEGPGGNSPLHF
many	TRBD1	TRBV5-1	TRBJ2-3	TGCGCCAGCAGCACGGGACAGGGTAACCCAGATACGCAGTATTTT	CASSTGQGNPDTQYF
medium-sized	-	TRBV7-6	TRBJ2-7	TGTGCCAGCAGCTCGTTTCGGAACTCCTACGAGCAGTACTTC	CASSSFRNSYEQYF
many	-	TRBV6-2/TRBV6-3	TRBJ1-5	TGTGCCAGCAGCCCTCAAGGAGCTGGTAGCAATCAGCCCCAGCATTTT	CASSPQGAGSNQPQHF
-	-	TRBV2	TRBJ2-3	TGTGCCAGCACTGAAGGTATCACAGATACGCAGTATTTT	CASTEGITDTQYF
many	-	TRBV27	TRBJ1-5	TGTGCCAGCCCTGACAGGAGCAATAGCAATCAGCCCCAGCATTTT	CASPDRSNSNQPQHF
few	TRBD2	TRBV6-2/TRBV6-3	TRBJ2-5	TGTGCCAGCAGGCCTCCACTAGCGCGGGGCCTTTGGGAGACCCAGTACTTC	CASRPPLARGLWETQYF
medium-sized	-	TRBV2	TRBJ2-7	TGTGCCAGCAACCCCCTCGGCGAGGGCGAGCAGTACTTC	CASNPLGEGEQYF
-	-	TRBV20-1	TRBJ1-1	TGCAGTGCTACACGACGCCGGGAAACGGCCCCTGAAGCTTTCTTT	CSATRRRETAPEAFF
many	-	TRBV7-3	TRBJ2-2	TGTGCCAGCAGCTTAACGACAGCCAACACCGGGGAGCTGTTTTTT	CASSLTTANTGELFF
-	-	TRBV5-1	TRBJ2-6	TGCGCCAGCACGGGGGAGTCTGGGGCCAACGTCCTGACTTTC	CASTGESGANVLTF
many	TRBD1	TRBV5-1	TRBJ2-7	TGCGCCAGCAGCTCGGGACAGGGGGCTTCCTACGAGCAGTACTTC	CASSSGQGASYEQYF
many	TRBD1	TRBV7-9	TRBJ1-2	TGTGCCAGCAGCTGGGGGACAGGGGATGGCTACACCTTC	CASSWGTGDGYTF
many	TRBD1	TRBV7-3	TRBJ2-1	TGTGCCAGCAGCTTTGGACAGGGGGCGGGTGAGCAGTTCTTC	CASSFGQGAGEQFF
-	-	TRBV5-1	TRBJ1-4	TGCGCCAGCAGCCCAACAGGGACTAATGAAAAACTGTTTTTT	CASSPTGTNEKLFF
-	-	TRBV28	TRBJ2-4	TGTGCCAGCAGAGAGACCTCTCCGGACATTCAGTACTTC	CASRETSPDIQYF
many	-	TRBV5-1	TRBJ2-6	TGCGCCAGCAGTTACTCTGGGGCCAACGTCCTGACTTTC	CASSYSGANVLTF
-	TRBD2	TRBV28	TRBJ2-4	TGTGCCAGCAGTTTGGGGGAGGGGGCCAAAAACATTCAGTACTTC	CASSLGEGAKNIQYF
many	-	TRBV9	TRBJ2-7	TGTGCCAGCAGCCCCACCTTGGGGGGCGGAAACTACGAGCAGTACTTC	CASSPTLGGGNYEQYF
many	TRBD1	TRBV5-1	TRBJ1-1	TGCGCCAGCAGCCCGGGGACAGGCCCCATGAACACTGAAGCTTTCTTT	CASSPGTGPMNTEAFF
many	-	TRBV5-1	TRBJ2-5	TGCGCCAGCAGCGAGGAGCAAGAGACCCAGTACTTC	CASSEEQETQYF
few	TRBD1	TRBV6-1	TRBJ1-1	TGTGCCAGCAGCGGCGTGCCCCGGACAGGGGAGCGGGAAGCTTTCTTT	CASSGVPRTGEREAFF
many	TRBD2	TRBV20-1	TRBJ2-2	TGCAGTGCTAGAGATTCCCGACTAGCGGGGGACGTCGGGGAGCTGTTTTTT	CSARDSRLAGDVGELFF
many	-	TRBV11-3	TRBJ1-4	TGTGCCAGCAGCTTAGTTGCCGACACCGAAAAACTGTTTTTT	CASSLVADTEKLFF
many	-	TRBV6-1	TRBJ2-2	TGTGCCAGCAGAGAGCGGCTCACCGGGGAGCTGTTTTTT	CASRERLTGELFF
many	-	TRBV14	TRBJ1-2	TGTGCCAGCAGCCCCCATCCCCCATGGGGCTATGGCTACACCTTC	CASSPHPPWGYGYTF
many	-	TRBV7-9	TRBJ2-7	TGTGCCAGCAGCTTTTTACAGACCTACGAGCAGTACTTC	CASSFLQTYEQYF
many	TRBD2	TRBV7-8	TRBJ2-5	TGTGCCAGCAGCCGGACTAGCGGGGGTTTTGAGACCCAGTACTTC	CASSRTSGGFETQYF
many	TRBD2	TRBV20-1	TRBJ2-7	TGCAGTGCTCCTAGCGGGGGGCTGGACGAGCAGTACTTC	CSAPSGGLDEQYF
few	TRBD1	TRBV11-2	TRBJ2-3	TGTGCCAGCAGATCCGGGACAGGATCCATCGTGCAGTATTTT	CASRSGTGSIVQYF
few	-	TRBV20-1	TRBJ1-3	TGCAGTGCTAGTCAGGGGCTTGGAAACACCATATATTTT	CSASQGLGNTIYF
-	TRBD2	TRBV2	TRBJ2-1	TGCGCCAGCAGGGGGTCTAGCGGGGGGTTCTACAATGAGCAGTTCTTC	CASRGSSGGFYNEQFF
many	-	TRBV7-9	TRBJ2-1	TGTGCCAGCAGCCCCTGGGTGGATGAGCAGTTCTTC	CASSPWVDEQFF
many	-	TRBV29-1	TRBJ2-3	TGCAGCGTTGCGTCCACAGATACGCAGTATTTT	CSVASTDTQYF
many	TRBD1	TRBV28	TRBJ1-6	TGTGCCAGCAGGCCGACAGGGAGCTCCTATAATTCACCCCTCCACTTT	CASRPTGSSYNSPLHF
many	-	TRBV12-3/TRBV12-4	TRBJ1-1	TGTGCCAGCATCCGGCAGAACACTGAAGCTTTCTTT	CASIRQNTEAFF
many	-	TRBV7-2	TRBJ1-6	TGTGCCAGCAGCTTAGCGTCGTGGGGGTTGGGTAATTCACCCCTCCACTTT	CASSLASWGLGNSPLHF
-	TRBD2	TRBV20-1	TRBJ2-3	TGCAGTGCAGAGGCCACTAGCGGGGGAGGCACAGATACGCAGTATTTT	CSAEATSGGGTDTQYF
many	-	TRBV6-2/TRBV6-3	TRBJ2-2	TGTGCCAGCAGTTCCGGACAGTACACCGGGGAGCTGTTTTTT	CASSSGQYTGELFF
medium-sized	TRBD2	TRBV28	TRBJ2-5	TGTGCCAGCAGTTTACGACTTAGTAGCGGGGGGTTTGGAGAGACCCAGTACTTC	CASSLRLSSGGFGETQYF
many	-	TRBV18	TRBJ1-1	TGTGCCAGCTCACCACTCCCAGGGGTGAACACTGAAGCTTTCTTT	CASSPLPGVNTEAFF
many	-	TRBV19	TRBJ2-3	TGTGCCAGTAGTATAGCGGTGCCAGGAGATACGCAGTATTTT	CASSIAVPGDTQYF
-	-	TRBV10-3	TRBJ2-1	TGTGCCATCAGTGGAGGCGACAGCTCCTACAATGAGCAGTTCTTC	CAISGGDSSYNEQFF